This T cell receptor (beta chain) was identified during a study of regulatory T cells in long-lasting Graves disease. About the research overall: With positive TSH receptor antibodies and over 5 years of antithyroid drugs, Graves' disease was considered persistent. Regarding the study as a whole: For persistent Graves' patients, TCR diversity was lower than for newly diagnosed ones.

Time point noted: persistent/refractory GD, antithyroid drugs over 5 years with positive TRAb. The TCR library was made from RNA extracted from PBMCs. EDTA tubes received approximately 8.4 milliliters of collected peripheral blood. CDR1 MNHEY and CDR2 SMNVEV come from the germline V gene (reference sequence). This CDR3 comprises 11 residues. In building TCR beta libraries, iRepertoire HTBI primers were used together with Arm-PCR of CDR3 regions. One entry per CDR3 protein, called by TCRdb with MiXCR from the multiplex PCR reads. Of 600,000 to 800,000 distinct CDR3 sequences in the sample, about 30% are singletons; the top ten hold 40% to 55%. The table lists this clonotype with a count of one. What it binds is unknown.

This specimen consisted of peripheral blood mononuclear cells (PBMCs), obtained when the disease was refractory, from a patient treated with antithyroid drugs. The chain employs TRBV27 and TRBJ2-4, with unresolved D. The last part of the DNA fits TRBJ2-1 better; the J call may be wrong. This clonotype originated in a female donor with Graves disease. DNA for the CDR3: TGTGCCAGCAGTTTAGACCTAACGCAGTTCTTC. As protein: CASSLDLTQFF.